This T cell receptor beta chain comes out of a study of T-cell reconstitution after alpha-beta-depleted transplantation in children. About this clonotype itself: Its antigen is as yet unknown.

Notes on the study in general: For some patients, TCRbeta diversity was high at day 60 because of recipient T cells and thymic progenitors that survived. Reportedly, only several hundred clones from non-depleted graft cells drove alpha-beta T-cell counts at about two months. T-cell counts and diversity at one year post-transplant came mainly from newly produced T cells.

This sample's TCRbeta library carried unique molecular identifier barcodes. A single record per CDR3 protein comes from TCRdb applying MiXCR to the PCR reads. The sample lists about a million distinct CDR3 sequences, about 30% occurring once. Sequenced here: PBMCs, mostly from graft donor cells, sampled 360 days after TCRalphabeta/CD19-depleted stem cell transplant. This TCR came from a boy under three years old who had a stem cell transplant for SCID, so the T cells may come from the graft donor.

The CDR3 sequence is CASSGVVRETQYF. The CDR3 DNA is TGTGCCAGCTCCGGGGTAGTTAGAGAGACCCAGTACTTC. The V gene is TRBV7-6, the J gene TRBJ2-5; D perhaps matches TRBD2 (5 bases). V shed 8 bases and J shed 4 bases, with 14 bases lying between them. CDR3 length: 13 residues. Germline loops: CDR1 SGHVS, CDR2 FNYEAQ.